These T cell receptor beta chains were read from a single sample in a study of T cell responses to AZD1222 COVID-19 vaccine. TCRdb's table, derived via immunoSEQ multiplex PCR, lists solely in-frame clones and lacks some. The repertoire includes more than 150,000 clones, 80% to 95% of them detected once, and about 10% sits in the top ten. The sample in question was peripheral blood, obtained on day 0 of AZD1222 vaccination. These receptor sequences come from an adult in good health. CDR3s include the opening cysteine and the closing phenylalanine or tryptophan.

>TRBJ2-7|TRBV20-1
CSARDSYEQYF
>TRBJ2-7|TRBV7-8
CASSQRLAGEIHEQYF
>TRBJ2-5|TRBV14
CASSQGPQQTQYF
>TRBJ1-6|TRBV2
CASSAGQGAIPGSPLHF
>TRBJ2-3|TRBV7-2
CASSQTSGGAGEDTQYF
>TRBJ1-2|TRBV12-3/TRBV12-4
CASSPAESYGYTF
>TRBJ2-6|TRBV9
CASSVEVGGSGANVLTF
>TRBJ2-5|TRBV7-9
CASSLAVGSSKQETQYF
>TRBJ2-1|TRBV12-3/TRBV12-4
CASSLGLVGEQFF
>TRBJ1-5|TRBV27
CASSLASGESNQPQHF
>TRBJ1-5|TRBV12-5
CASGLQGAHQPQHF
>TRBJ1-5|TRBV6-1
CASTSTGAYNQPQHF
>TRBJ2-1|TRBV3-1/TRBV3-2
CASRDTSGRTYNEQFF
>TRBJ1-5|TRBV19
CASSRTAYSNQPQHF
>TRBJ2-5|TRBV19
CASSIGSAQGETQYF
>TRBJ1-2|TRBV3-1/TRBV3-2
CASSHDYGYTF
>TRBJ1-1|TRBV15
CATSRDRLENTEAFF
>TRBJ1-2|TRBV7-9
CASSLGNYGYTF
>TRBJ1-1|TRBV24-1
CATPRIGRPTEAFF
>TRBJ2-5|TRBV13
CASSSLAGWETQYF
>TRBJ1-3|TRBV28
CASSLFAPGGNTIYF
>TRBJ1-2|TRBV19
CASSIIITGLYGYTF
>TRBJ2-2|TRBV5-4
CASSLKGSGATGELFF
>TRBJ2-3|TRBV6-2/TRBV6-3
CASSRTSTDTQYF
>TRBJ1-2|TRBV25-1
CASSVPGVLGYGYTF
>TRBJ2-1|TRBV2
CASREGLASEQFF